This record covers a single T cell receptor beta chain. The antigen is unknown. The data were taken from a study of graft-versus-host responses after intestinal transplantation. In the study overall: Among the recipients, all got anti-thymocyte globulin induction and then tacrolimus and steroids for approximately 3 years.

Study results and caveats: Graft-versus-host to host-versus-graft clonal ratios in allografts were high in patients with graft-donor T cell macrochimerism. Recipient bone marrow held GvH clones, some seen earlier in ileum or blood.

The protocol was immunoSEQ multiplex PCR, while the TCRdb copy is restricted to in-frame clones and leaves out a portion. The sample has about 71,000 clones; 90% are singletons. With V trimmed by 6 bases and J by 3 bases, 1 base remained unmatched. The CDR3 covers 13 residues. Germline lookup yields CDR1 ENHRY and CDR2 SYGVKD. The TCR sequence derives from a human donor who received an intestinal transplant. The rearrangement links TRBV10-3 to TRBJ1-5, with 8 bases aligning to TRBD1. The sample was unstimulated CD8+ T cells sorted from spleen or lymph node cells, taken before intestinal transplant. In DNA, the CDR3 is TGTGCCATCAGGGGACAGGACAATCAGCCCCAGCATTTT. It encodes CAIRGQDNQPQHF.